One sample yielded the 3 T cell receptor beta chains listed below, sequenced in a study of low-dose radiotherapy and immunotherapy resistance in tumors. Time point here: before trial treatment. TRAV- and TRBV-specific primers, spanning alpha and beta chains, primed first-strand cDNA. TCR amplification involved 20 PCR cycles with a constant-region primer and V-primer adapter. Via MiXCR, TCRdb re-called the reads, giving one row per CDR3 protein. The repertoire includes approximately 90,000 distinct CDR3 sequences, 9.4% of them detected once, and around 0.93% sits in the top ten. Sequenced material: PBMCs, taken before treatment. The receptors derive from a male donor with prostate cancer.

This clonotype has at least ten counts. The V call is TRBV7-2, the J call TRBJ2-1; 9 bases fit TRBD2. The germline CDR1 and CDR2 sequences are SGHTA and FQGNSA. V gave up 10 bases and J gave up 4 bases; unmatched junction bases: 8. The CDR3 is made up of 14 amino acids. CDR3 coding DNA: TGTGCCACCCTAGCGGGGCGGTGGTACAATGAGCAGTTCTTC. Encoded protein: CATLAGRWYNEQFF.

This clonotype was counted ten times or more. The gene calls are TRBV28 and TRBJ1-1, with D uncertain. The V gene lost 4 bases and the J gene lost 1 base, with 13 bases spanning the gap. The V gene's germline CDR1 is MDHEN and CDR2 SYDVKM. CDR3 length: 15 residues. The CDR3 DNA reads TGTGCCAGCAGTTCCACCCAGGAGGGGAACACTGAAGCTTTCTTT. It specifies CASSSTQEGNTEAFF.

This clonotype was seen repeatedly, ten times or more. V is TRBV15 and J is TRBJ2-1; D gene ambiguous. The length of the CDR3 is 13 residues. CDR1 and CDR2 from the germline V gene are LNHNV and YYDKDF (reference sequence). Trimming cost V 0 bases and J 4 bases, with 4 bases left between them. DNA for the CDR3: TGTGCCACCAGCAGAGATGGGTACAATGAGCAGTTCTTC. Its translation: CATSRDGYNEQFF.